One and the same sample provided the 18 T cell receptor beta chains below, sequenced in a study of OX40 agonist ivuxolimab in advanced cancers. TCRdb's copy holds only in-frame clones and misses some; the assay was immunoSEQ multiplex PCR. The data show under 50,000 clones, over 75% seen once. Source: CD4+ or CD8+ T cells sorted from blood, taken in a trial of the OX40 agonist ivuxolimab. These receptors all stem from an adult with an advanced solid tumor such as melanoma, head and neck, liver or kidney cancer.

This clone appeared once. The J gene is TRBJ1-1, the V gene TRBV9; D possibly corresponds to TRBD1 (6 bases). Germline CDR1 reads SGDLS; CDR2 reads YYNGEE. V was shortened by 3 bases and J by 0 bases, with 12 bases between the two germline ends. CDR3 length: 15 amino acids. The CDR3 region is CASSAKDRLNTEAFF. CDR3 nucleotide sequence: TGTGCCAGCAGCGCGAAGGACAGATTGAACACTGAAGCTTTCTTT.

This clone occurred once. The chain has TRBV28 and TRBJ1-2; 8 nucleotides match TRBD1. Germline assignment: CDR1 MDHEN and CDR2 SYDVKM. Trimming at V came to 2 bases and at J to 8 bases, leaving 10 bases not matched to a gene. The CDR3 covers 15 residues. CDR3 sequence: CASSLPHGQGGGYTF. For the CDR3, the DNA is TGTGCCAGCAGTTTACCCCATGGACAGGGAGGGGGCTACACCTTC.

The CDR3 DNA reads as TGTGCCAGCAGCACGGGGACGGACTATGGCTACACCTTC. As protein: CASSTGTDYGYTF. The chain couples TRBV14 to TRBJ1-2, with D maybe TRBD1 (5 bases). The CDR3 has 13 amino acids. Per germline, CDR1 SGHDN and CDR2 FVKESK. V was trimmed by 5 bases and J by 3 bases, leaving 10 bases between them.

V and J are TRBV27 and TRBJ2-2, with 11 bases matching TRBD2. The CDR3 is 16 residues long. J was trimmed by 4 bases and V by 6 bases; bases with no gene match: 7. Germline V gives CDR1 MNHEY, CDR2 SMNVEV (reference sequence). The CDR3 is CASRPTSGGLTGELFF. The CDR3 nucleotides are TGTGCCAGCAGACCTACTAGCGGGGGTCTCACCGGGGAGCTGTTTTTT.

This sequence joins TRBV10-1 and TRBJ2-1; TRBD2 agrees at 10 bases. The CDR3 loop spans 15 amino acids. J gave up 4 bases and V 6 bases, and 6 bases lay outside the gene matches. CDR1 is WNHNN, CDR2 SYGVQD, per germline (reference sequence). Written as DNA, the CDR3 is TGCGCCAGCAGCCAAGCGGGAGGGTCGTACAATGAGCAGTTCTTC. This translates into CASSQAGGSYNEQFF.

The sample holds one count of this clone. This chain connects TRBV4-3 to TRBJ2-7; either TRBD1 or TRBD2 may supply D (6 bases each). Germline V gene lookup returns CDR1 LGHNA and CDR2 YSLEER. The CDR3 sequence is 17 residues long. Between the trimmed V and J ends, which lost 0 bases and 1 base, there was a span of 16 bases. The CDR3, as DNA: TGCGCCAGCAGCCAAGACGGTTCAGGGGCGGGGTCCTACGAGCAGTACTTC. Translation: CASSQDGSGAGSYEQYF.

This clone was seen once. The gene calls are TRBV19 and TRBJ2-4; 7 positions agree with TRBD1. The germline CDR1 and CDR2 sequences are LNHDA and SQIVND (reference sequence). J lost 1 base, V lost 1 base, and 10 bases had no gene match. The CDR3 loop spans 18 amino acids. CDR3 sequence (DNA): TGTGCCAGTAGTATAGGCTTGGGACAGTTGCGGGCCAAAAACATTCAGTACTTC. Translated: CASSIGLGQLRAKNIQYF.

This chain connects TRBV30 to TRBJ2-7; perhaps TRBD2 as D (6 bases). The CDR3 runs to 13 residues. The germline CDR1 and CDR2 sequences are GTSNPN and SVGIG (reference sequence). V lost 5 bases and J lost 6, with 17 bases in between. The DNA of the CDR3 is TGTGCCTGGTCTAACTCGGGGGTCTCCGAGCAGTACTTC. Translation gives CAWSNSGVSEQYF.

The chain is built from TRBV11-2 and TRBJ2-7; D remains ambiguous. The CDR3 spans 14 residues. Deletions cut 5 bases from V and 3 bases from J, with 14 bases between. Germline assignment: CDR1 SGHAT and CDR2 FQNNGV. CDR3 region: CASSADLADYEQYF. The CDR3 DNA reads TGTGCCAGCAGCGCCGACTTAGCTGACTACGAGCAGTACTTC. Full variable domain (remainder filled in from reference TRBV11-2 and TRBJ2-7): EAGVAQSPRYKIIEKRQSVAFWCNPISGHATLYWYQQILGQGPKLLIQFQNNGVVDDSQLPKDRFSAERLKGVDSTLKIQPAKLEDSAVYLCASSADLADYEQYFGPGTRLTVT.

The gene calls are TRBV30 and TRBJ1-1; D remains unclear. Between the trimmed V and J ends, which lost 2 bases and 3 bases, there was a span of 7 bases. This CDR3 spans 12 amino acids. CDR1 and CDR2 (germline): GTSNPN, SVGIG (reference sequence). CDR3 coding DNA: TGTGCCTGGAGTTTCACCGACACTGAAGCTTTCTTT. It yields the protein CAWSFTDTEAFF.

This clone was detected once. The CDR3 DNA is TGTGCCAGCTCACCACCGAAACAGAGCTCCTACAATGAGCAGTTCTTC. Translation: CASSPPKQSSYNEQFF. V usage is TRBV18 and J usage is TRBJ2-1; D remains unclear. This CDR3 contains 16 residues. V was pared by 0 bases and J by 0 bases, with 9 bases between. Per germline, CDR1 KGHSH and CDR2 LQKENI.

J is TRBJ1-2 and V is TRBV28; D not resolved. Germline CDR1 reads MDHEN; CDR2 reads SYDVKM. This CDR3 comprises 10 residues. Trimming took 10 bases from V and 3 from J, leaving 6 bases between them. The CDR3 sequence: CATLHYGYTF. In DNA, the CDR3 is TGTGCCACCCTTCACTATGGCTACACCTTC.

This chain uses TRBV28 with TRBJ2-6; no clear D. Germline V CDR1 and CDR2: MDHEN, SYDVKM. Trimming removed 6 bases at V and 1 base at J, with 4 bases between. The CDR3 spans 13 residues. DNA of the CDR3: TGTGCCAGCAGCCCTTCTGGGGCCAACGTCCTGACTTTC. Amino acid sequence: CASSPSGANVLTF.

The chain is built from TRBV30 and TRBJ1-5; D unclear. Germline V CDR1 and CDR2: GTSNPN, SVGIG (reference sequence). This CDR3 comprises 13 residues. V lost 5 bases and J lost 0, with 8 bases in between. The CDR3 sequence: CAWGHDSNQPQHF. The CDR3 bases are TGTGCCTGGGGTCACGATAGCAATCAGCCCCAGCATTTT.

The J gene is TRBJ2-1, the V gene TRBV30; 10 positions agree with TRBD2. J was trimmed by 7 bases and V by 3 bases; bases with no gene match: 6. Germline V gene lookup returns CDR1 GTSNPN and CDR2 SVGIG (reference sequence). CDR3 length equals 14 residues. CDR3 loop: CAWRPAGGRNEQFF. In nucleotides, the CDR3 is TGTGCCTGGAGGCCAGCGGGGGGGCGAAATGAGCAGTTCTTC.

The rearrangement joins TRBV5-1 to TRBJ2-7, with D uncertain. The CDR3 spans 14 residues. V shed 4 bases and J shed 3 bases, with 14 bases lying between them. Per germline, CDR1 SGHRS and CDR2 YFSETQ. CDR3 DNA sequence: TGCGCCAGCAGCCCCGCCGCAGGCAACTACGAGCAGTACTTC. This encodes CASSPAAGNYEQYF.

The CDR3, as DNA: TGTGCCAGCAGTGAATTCTGGGAGCAGTTCTTC. Translating gives CASSEFWEQFF. V gene TRBV25-1 combines with J gene TRBJ2-1, with D hard to call. V dropped 1 base and J dropped 10 bases, with 5 bases sitting between them. The CDR3 covers 11 residues. Germline V gives CDR1 MGHDK, CDR2 SYGVNS.

The table lists this clone with a count of one. The V and J genes are TRBV7-8 and TRBJ2-1; D is unclear. The CDR3 totals 12 residues. Germline CDR1 reads SGHVS; CDR2 reads FQNEAQ. V lost 1 base and J 5 bases, leaving 3 bases between the germline ends. CDR3 bases: TGTGCCAGCAGCTTAGACGACAATGAGCAGTTCTTC. Its protein is CASSLDDNEQFF.